One TCR beta chain is described in this entry. The antigen remains undetermined. Clones were read by immunoSEQ multiplex PCR, and TCRdb kept only the in-frame ones, dropping some. The sample lists approximately 110,000 clones, about 93% occurring once. These data originate in a study of cytomegalovirus exposure and HLA in healthy donors. Looking at the study overall: A subsequent analysis reported that the approximately 120 validation repertoires were produced on the same platform that had also been used for the approximately 700 first-cohort repertoires. Study outcomes and limitations: For cytomegalovirus status, the classifier reportedly gave diagnoses with high specificity and sensitivity. Clusters of TCRs from the first cohort tended to co-occur in the 130 or so validation repertoires (as a later analysis found).

The CDR3 has 16 residues. The V gene lost 1 base and the J gene lost 6 bases, with 16 bases spanning the gap. Germline loops: CDR1 SGHDT, CDR2 YYEEEE. The TCR was taken from a young woman in good health and CMV-seronegative. The specimen was PBMCs. The chain couples TRBV5-6 to TRBJ2-2; D is possibly TRBD2 (7 bases). The CDR3 DNA sequence: TGTGCCAGCAGCTTGCTGGGGGCGGGAGTGGCCGGGGAGCTGTTTTTT. Protein sequence: CASSLLGAGVAGELFF.